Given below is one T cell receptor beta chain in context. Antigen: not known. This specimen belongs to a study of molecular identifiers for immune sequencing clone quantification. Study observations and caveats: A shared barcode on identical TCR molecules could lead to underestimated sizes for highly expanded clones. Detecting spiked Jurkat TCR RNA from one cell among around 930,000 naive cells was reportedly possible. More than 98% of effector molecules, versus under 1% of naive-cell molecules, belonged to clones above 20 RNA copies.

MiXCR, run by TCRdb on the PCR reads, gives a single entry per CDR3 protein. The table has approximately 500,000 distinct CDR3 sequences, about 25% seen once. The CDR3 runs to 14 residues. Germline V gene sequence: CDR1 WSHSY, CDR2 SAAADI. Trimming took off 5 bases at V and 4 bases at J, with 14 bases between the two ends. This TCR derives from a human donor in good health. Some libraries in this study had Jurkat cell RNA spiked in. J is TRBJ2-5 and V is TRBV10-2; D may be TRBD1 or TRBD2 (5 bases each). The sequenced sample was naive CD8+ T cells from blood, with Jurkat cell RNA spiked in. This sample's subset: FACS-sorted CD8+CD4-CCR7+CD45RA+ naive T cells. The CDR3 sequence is CASSYGASLETQYF. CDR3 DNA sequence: TGCGCCAGCAGTTACGGGGCTTCGCTAGAGACCCAGTACTTC.